This T cell receptor (beta chain) was recovered during a study of CD8+CD57+ T cells in acquired aplastic anemia. Study as a whole: Quantities of DNA derived from sorted CD4+ and CD8+ cells averaged around 3 ug. The study's findings and limits: Sharing between patients and controls was observed for around 27 CD8+ CDR3 sequences.

As regards this clonotype: What it binds is unknown.

The germline V gene encodes CDR1 KGHDR and CDR2 SFDVKD. This CDR3 contains 14 residues. With V trimmed by 5 bases and J by 8 bases, 10 bases remained unmatched. Genomic DNA provided the template from which TCR beta VDJ and CDR3 profiles were obtained. Via MiXCR, TCRdb re-called the reads, giving one row per CDR3 protein. The sample consists of about 190,000 distinct CDR3 sequences, approximately 52% of them appearing once. V gene TRBV24-1 combines with J gene TRBJ1-2, with TRBD1 identical over 7 bases. This TCR was recovered from a human donor in good health, serving as a control. The source material was sorted CD4+, CD8+, or CD8+CD57+ T cells (not recorded which) from PBMCs. CDR3 in DNA: TGTGCCACCAGTGGTCTCGACAGGGAAATAGGCTACACCTTC. It translates to CATSGLDREIGYTF.